This TCR beta chain stems from a study of blood T cells in healthy people across ages. V lost 0 bases to trimming and J lost 3 bases; unmatched junction nucleotides: 7. The germline gives CDR1 DFQATT, CDR2 SNEGSKA (reference sequence). This CDR3 has 16 residues. Peripheral blood was drawn, around 9.4 milliliters per donor. Every sample gave at least 5.5 micrograms of total RNA when it was extracted. The second PCR ran about 7 to 12 cycles with a sample-barcoded 5' primer and J-beta primers. TCRdb fed the 5' RACE reads into MiXCR, producing one record per CDR3 protein. The table records just over 1 million distinct CDR3 sequences, around 43% of them present only once.

This clonotype was obtained from a woman aged 55 to 70 in good health. Material for sequencing was blood. V is TRBV20-1 and J is TRBJ2-7; 11 bases align to TRBD2. Here the CDR3 reads CSARDLSGRGGYEQYF. CDR3 coding DNA: TGCAGTGCTAGAGATCTTAGCGGGAGGGGCGGCTACGAGCAGTACTTC.